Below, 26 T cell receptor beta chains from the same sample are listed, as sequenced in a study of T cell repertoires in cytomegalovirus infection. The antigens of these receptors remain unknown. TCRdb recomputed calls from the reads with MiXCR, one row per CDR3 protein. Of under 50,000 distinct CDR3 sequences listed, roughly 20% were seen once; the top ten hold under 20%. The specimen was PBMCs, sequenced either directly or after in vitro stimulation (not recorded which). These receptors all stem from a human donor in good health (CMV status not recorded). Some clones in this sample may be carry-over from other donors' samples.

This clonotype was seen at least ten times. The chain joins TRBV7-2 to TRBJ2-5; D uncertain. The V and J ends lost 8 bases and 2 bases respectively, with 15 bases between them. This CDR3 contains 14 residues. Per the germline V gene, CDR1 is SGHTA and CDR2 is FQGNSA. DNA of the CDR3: TGTGCCAGCGTCCAGACCGGCATTCAAGAGACCCAGTACTTC. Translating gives CASVQTGIQETQYF. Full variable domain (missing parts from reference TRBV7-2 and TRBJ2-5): GAGVSQSPSNKVTEKGKDVELRCDPISGHTALYWYRQSLGQGLEFLIYFQGNSAPDKSGLPSDRFSAERTGGSVSTLTIQRTQQEDSAVYLCASVQTGIQETQYFGPGTRLLVL.

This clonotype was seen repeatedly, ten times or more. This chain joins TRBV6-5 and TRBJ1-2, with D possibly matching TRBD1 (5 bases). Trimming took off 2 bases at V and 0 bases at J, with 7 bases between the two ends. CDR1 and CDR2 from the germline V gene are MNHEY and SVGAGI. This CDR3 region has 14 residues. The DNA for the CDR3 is TGTGCCAGCAGTTACGACAGAGCTAACTATGGCTACACCTTC. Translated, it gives CASSYDRANYGYTF.

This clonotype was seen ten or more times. DNA of the CDR3: TGCGCCAGCAGCCAAGCCTTGGGAGAGACCCAGTACTTC. It yields the protein CASSQALGETQYF. This chain joins TRBV4-1 and TRBJ2-5; D is unresolved. Between the trimmed V and J ends, which lost 1 base and 4 bases, there was a span of 7 bases. Germline CDR1 MGHRA, CDR2 YSYEKL. The CDR3 runs to 13 residues.

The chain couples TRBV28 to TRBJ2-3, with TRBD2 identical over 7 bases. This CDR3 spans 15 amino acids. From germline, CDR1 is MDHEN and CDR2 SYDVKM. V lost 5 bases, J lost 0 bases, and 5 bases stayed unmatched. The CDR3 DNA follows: TGTGCCAGCAGTCCCAATAGCGGGAGCACAGATACGCAGTATTTT. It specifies CASSPNSGSTDTQYF.

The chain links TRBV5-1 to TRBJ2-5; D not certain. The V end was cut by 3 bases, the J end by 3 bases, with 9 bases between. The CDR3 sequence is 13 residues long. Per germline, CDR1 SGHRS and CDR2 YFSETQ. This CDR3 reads CASSSAGEETQYF. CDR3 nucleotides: TGCGCCAGCAGCTCTGCTGGGGAAGAGACCCAGTACTTC.

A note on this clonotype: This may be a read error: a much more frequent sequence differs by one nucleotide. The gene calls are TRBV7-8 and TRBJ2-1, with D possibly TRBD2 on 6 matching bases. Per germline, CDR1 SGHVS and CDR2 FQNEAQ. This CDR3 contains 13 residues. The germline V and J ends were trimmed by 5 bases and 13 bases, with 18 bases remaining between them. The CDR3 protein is CASSQEMGLAQFF. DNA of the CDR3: TGTGCCAGCAGCCAAGAGATGGGACTCGCCCAGTTCTTC.

CDR3 in DNA: TGTGCCAGCAATTCGCGGGAGGGCCTGAATGAGCAGTTCTTC. Protein product: CASNSREGLNEQFF. The gene calls are TRBV6-6 and TRBJ2-1, with 9 bases identical to TRBD2. CDR3 length: 14 amino acids. Looked up from germline, CDR1 is MNHNY and CDR2 is SVGAGI (reference sequence). V lost 7 bases, J lost 7 bases, and 8 bases stayed unmatched.

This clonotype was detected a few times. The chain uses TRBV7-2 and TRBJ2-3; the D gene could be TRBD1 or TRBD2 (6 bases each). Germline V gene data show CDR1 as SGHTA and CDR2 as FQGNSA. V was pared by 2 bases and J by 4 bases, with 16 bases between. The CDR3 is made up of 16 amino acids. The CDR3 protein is CASSLNLGGSADTQYF. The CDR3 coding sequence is TGTGCCAGCAGCTTAAATTTAGGGGGGAGTGCAGATACGCAGTATTTT. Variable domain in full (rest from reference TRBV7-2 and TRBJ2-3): GAGVSQSPSNKVTEKGKDVELRCDPISGHTALYWYRQSLGQGLEFLIYFQGNSAPDKSGLPSDRFSAERTGGSVSTLTIQRTQQEDSAVYLCASSLNLGGSADTQYFGPGTRLTVL.

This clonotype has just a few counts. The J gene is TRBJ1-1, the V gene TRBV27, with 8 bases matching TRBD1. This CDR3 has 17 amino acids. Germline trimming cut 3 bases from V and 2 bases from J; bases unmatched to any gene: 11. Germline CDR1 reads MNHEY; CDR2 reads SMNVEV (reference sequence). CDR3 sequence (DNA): TGTGCCAGCAGTTTCCCGGACAGGGACCGAGGAAACACTGAAGCTTTCTTT. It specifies CASSFPDRDRGNTEAFF.

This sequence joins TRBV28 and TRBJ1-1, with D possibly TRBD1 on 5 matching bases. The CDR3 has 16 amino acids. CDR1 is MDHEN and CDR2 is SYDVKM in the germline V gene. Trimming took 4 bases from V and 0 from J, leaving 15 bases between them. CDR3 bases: TGTGCCAGCAGTTCTCGACAGTCGACCATGAACACTGAAGCTTTCTTT. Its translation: CASSSRQSTMNTEAFF.

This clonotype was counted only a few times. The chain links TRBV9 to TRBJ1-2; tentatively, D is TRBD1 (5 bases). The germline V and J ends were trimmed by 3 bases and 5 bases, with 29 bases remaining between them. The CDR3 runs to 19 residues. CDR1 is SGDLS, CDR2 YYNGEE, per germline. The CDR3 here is CASSAPRKVMRGAPYGYTF. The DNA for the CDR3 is TGTGCCAGCAGCGCCCCACGCAAGGTTATGAGGGGTGCGCCGTATGGCTACACCTTC.

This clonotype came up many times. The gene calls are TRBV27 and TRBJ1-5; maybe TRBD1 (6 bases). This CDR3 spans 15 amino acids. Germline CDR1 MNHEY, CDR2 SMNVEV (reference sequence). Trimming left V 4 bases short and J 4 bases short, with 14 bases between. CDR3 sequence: CASSSQGLGNQPQHF. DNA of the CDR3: TGTGCCAGCAGTTCGCAGGGGTTGGGTAATCAGCCCCAGCATTTT.

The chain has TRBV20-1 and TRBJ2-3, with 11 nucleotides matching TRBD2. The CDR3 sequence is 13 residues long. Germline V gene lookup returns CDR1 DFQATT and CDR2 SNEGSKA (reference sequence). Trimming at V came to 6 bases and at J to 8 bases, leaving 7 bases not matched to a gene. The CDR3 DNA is TGCAGTGCCCTCTTAGCGGGAGGGAGTACGCAGTATTTT. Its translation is CSALLAGGSTQYF.

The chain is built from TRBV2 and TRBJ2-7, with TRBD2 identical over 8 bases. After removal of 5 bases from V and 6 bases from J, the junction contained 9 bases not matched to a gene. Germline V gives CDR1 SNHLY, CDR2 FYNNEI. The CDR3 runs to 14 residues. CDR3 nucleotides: TGTGCCAGCAGTTACGGGACTAGTTTTGGCGAGCAGTACTTC. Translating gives CASSYGTSFGEQYF.

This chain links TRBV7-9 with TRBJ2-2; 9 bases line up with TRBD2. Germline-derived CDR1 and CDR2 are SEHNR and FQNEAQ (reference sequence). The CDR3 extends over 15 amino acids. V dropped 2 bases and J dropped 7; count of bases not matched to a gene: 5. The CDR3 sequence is CASSLSSGRNGELFF. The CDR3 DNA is TGTGCCAGCAGCTTATCCAGCGGGAGGAACGGGGAGCTGTTTTTT.

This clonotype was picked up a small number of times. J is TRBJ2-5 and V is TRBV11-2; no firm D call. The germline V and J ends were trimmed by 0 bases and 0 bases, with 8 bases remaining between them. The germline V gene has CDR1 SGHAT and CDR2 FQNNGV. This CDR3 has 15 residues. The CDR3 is CASSLEHLYQETQYF. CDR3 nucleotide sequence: TGTGCCAGCAGCTTAGAACACTTGTACCAAGAGACCCAGTACTTC.

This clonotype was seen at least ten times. The CDR3 DNA sequence: TGTGCCAGCAGTGCCCGGGACAGGGTTGCTGAAGCTTTCTTT. It encodes CASSARDRVAEAFF. This chain uses TRBV6-1 with TRBJ1-1, with 9 positions matching TRBD1. V lost 4 bases to trimming and J lost 6 bases; unmatched junction nucleotides: 6. The CDR3 spans 14 residues. Per germline, CDR1 MNHNS and CDR2 SASEGT.

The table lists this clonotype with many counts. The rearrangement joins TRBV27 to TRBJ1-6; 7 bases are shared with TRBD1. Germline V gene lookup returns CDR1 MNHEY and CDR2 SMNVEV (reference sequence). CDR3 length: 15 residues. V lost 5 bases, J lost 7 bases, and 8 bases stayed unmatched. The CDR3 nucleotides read TGTGCCAGCAGTACGACAGGGAAGTTCAATTCACCCCTCCACTTT. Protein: CASSTTGKFNSPLHF.

The CDR3: CSVADYQGYEQYF. CDR3 nucleotide sequence: TGCAGCGTTGCGGACTATCAAGGGTACGAGCAGTACTTC. The rearrangement uses TRBV29-1 and TRBJ2-7; perhaps TRBD2 as D (6 bases). CDR3 size: 13 residues. V gave up 4 bases and J gave up 4 bases, with 14 bases separating them. Looked up from germline, CDR1 is SQVTM and CDR2 is ANQGSEA.

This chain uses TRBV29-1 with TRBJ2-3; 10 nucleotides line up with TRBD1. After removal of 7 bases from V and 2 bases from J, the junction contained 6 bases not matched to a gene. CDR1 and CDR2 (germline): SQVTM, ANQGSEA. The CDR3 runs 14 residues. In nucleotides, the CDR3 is TGCAGCGGGGGACAGGGGCGGCCCACAGATACGCAGTATTTT. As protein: CSGGQGRPTDTQYF.

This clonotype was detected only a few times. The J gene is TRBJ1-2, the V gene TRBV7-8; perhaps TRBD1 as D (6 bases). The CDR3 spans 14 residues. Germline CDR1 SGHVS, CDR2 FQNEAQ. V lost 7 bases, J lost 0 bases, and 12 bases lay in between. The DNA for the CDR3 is TGTGCCAGCACCGCGGACAGAGCTAACTATGGCTACACCTTC. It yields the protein CASTADRANYGYTF.

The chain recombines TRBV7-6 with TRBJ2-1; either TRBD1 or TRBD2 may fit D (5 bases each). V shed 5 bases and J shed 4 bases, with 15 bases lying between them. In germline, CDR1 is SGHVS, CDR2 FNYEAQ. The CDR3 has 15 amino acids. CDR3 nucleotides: TGTGCCAGCAGCCACGGGACGGAAAAATACAATGAGCAGTTCTTC. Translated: CASSHGTEKYNEQFF.

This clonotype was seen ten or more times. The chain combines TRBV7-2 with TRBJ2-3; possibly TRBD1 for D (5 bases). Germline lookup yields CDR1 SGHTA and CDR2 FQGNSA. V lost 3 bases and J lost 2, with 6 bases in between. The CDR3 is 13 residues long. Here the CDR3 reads CASSLGPTDTQYF. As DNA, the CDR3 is TGTGCCAGCAGCTTGGGGCCCACAGATACGCAGTATTTT. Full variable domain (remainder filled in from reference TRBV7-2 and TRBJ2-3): GAGVSQSPSNKVTEKGKDVELRCDPISGHTALYWYRQSLGQGLEFLIYFQGNSAPDKSGLPSDRFSAERTGGSVSTLTIQRTQQEDSAVYLCASSLGPTDTQYFGPGTRLTVL.

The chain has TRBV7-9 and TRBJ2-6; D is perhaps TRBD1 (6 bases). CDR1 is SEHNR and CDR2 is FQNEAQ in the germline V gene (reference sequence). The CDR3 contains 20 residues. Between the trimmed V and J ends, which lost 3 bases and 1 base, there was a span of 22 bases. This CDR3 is CASSLIRGGQRISGANVLTF. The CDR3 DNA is TGTGCCAGCAGCTTGATCCGCGGAGGACAGCGGATATCTGGGGCCAACGTCCTGACTTTC.

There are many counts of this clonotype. The CDR3 protein is CASSLGQGATGELFF. The CDR3 DNA sequence: TGTGCCAGCAGCTTAGGACAGGGGGCGACCGGGGAGCTGTTTTTT. V is TRBV11-2 and J is TRBJ2-2, with 10 bases lining up with TRBD1. CDR1 and CDR2 (germline): SGHAT, FQNNGV. The CDR3 totals 15 residues. V dropped 1 base and J dropped 5; count of bases not matched to a gene: 1.

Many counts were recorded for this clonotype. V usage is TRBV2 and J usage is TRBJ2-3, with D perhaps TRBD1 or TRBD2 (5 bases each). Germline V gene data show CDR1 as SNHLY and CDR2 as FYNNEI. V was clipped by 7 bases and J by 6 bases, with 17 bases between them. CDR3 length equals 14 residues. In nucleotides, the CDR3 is TGTGCCAGCACAGGGACGGACCCCCGGGATACGCAGTATTTT. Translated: CASTGTDPRDTQYF.